This T cell receptor beta chain originates from a study of T cell repertoires in cytomegalovirus infection. As for the study in general: Selected CMV epitopes included recently identified HLA-C-restricted ones as well as well-studied HLA-B-restricted ones. Public signatures in TCR beta pointed to CMV infection and matching HLA type. Study-wide findings and caveats: CMV carriers having the relevant HLA were flagged by cumulative public TCR beta family frequency. CMV-specific HLA-C-restricted TCR beta clonotypes dominated the ex vivo response.

This clonotype turned up a few times. Its antigen is undetermined. The CDR3 is made up of 14 amino acids. V lost 5 bases to trimming and J lost 7 bases, with 12 bases between them. Per germline, CDR1 SGHTA and CDR2 FQGTGA. TCRdb reprocessed the reads via MiXCR and lists one record per CDR3 protein. The top ten clones hold around an eighth of a sample with under 450,000 distinct CDR3 sequences, nearly 35% of them seen once. Sequenced here: cultured PBMCs, sampled from culture after CMV antigen stimulation. This clonotype was sampled from a human donor in good health (CMV status not recorded). Some clones in this sample may be carry-over from other donors' samples. The rearrangement uses TRBV7-3 and TRBJ1-6, with TRBD1 as a possible D gene (6 bases). The CDR3 DNA reads TGTGCCAGCAGCGCCGGGGGGCTCAATTCACCCCTCCACTTT. Its translation is CASSAGGLNSPLHF.